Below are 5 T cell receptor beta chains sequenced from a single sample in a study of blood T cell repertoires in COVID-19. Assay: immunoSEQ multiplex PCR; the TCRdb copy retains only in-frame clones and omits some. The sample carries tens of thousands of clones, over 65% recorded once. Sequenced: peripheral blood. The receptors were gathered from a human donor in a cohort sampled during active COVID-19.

The CDR3 DNA reads TGTGCCAGCAGCCCAGGGGAAAGCGGTAGCACAGATACGCAGTATTTT. Translated: CASSPGESGSTDTQYF. V is TRBV4-2 and J is TRBJ2-3; a possible D gene is TRBD1 (6 bases). The CDR3 extends over 16 amino acids. The V gene lost 4 bases and the J gene lost 0 bases, with 14 bases spanning the gap. The germline CDR1 and CDR2 sequences are LGHNA and YNFKEQ.

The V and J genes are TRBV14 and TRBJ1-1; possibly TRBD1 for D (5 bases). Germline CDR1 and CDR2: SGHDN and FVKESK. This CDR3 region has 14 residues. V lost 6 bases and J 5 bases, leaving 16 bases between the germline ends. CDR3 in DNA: TGTGCCAGCAGACCGGGACTGCCGGGGACTGAAGCTTTCTTT. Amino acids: CASRPGLPGTEAFF.

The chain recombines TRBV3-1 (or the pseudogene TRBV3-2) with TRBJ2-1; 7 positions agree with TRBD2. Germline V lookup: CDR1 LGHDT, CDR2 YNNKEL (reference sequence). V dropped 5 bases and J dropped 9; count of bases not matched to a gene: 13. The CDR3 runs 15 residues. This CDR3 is CASSRGGAGVSEQFF. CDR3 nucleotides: TGTGCCAGCAGCAGAGGAGGGGCGGGAGTAAGTGAGCAGTTCTTC.

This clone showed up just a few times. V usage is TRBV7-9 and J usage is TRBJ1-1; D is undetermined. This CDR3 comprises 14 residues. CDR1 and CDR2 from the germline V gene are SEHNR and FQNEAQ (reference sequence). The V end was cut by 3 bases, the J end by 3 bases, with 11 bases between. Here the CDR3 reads CASSFGISHTEAFF. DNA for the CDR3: TGTGCCAGCAGCTTCGGGATTTCGCACACTGAAGCTTTCTTT.

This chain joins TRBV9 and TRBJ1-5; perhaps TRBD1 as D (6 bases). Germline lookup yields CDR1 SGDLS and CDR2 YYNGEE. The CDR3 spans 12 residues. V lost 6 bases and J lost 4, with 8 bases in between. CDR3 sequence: CASKGGNQPQHF. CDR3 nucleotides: TGTGCCAGCAAAGGGGGTAATCAGCCCCAGCATTTT.